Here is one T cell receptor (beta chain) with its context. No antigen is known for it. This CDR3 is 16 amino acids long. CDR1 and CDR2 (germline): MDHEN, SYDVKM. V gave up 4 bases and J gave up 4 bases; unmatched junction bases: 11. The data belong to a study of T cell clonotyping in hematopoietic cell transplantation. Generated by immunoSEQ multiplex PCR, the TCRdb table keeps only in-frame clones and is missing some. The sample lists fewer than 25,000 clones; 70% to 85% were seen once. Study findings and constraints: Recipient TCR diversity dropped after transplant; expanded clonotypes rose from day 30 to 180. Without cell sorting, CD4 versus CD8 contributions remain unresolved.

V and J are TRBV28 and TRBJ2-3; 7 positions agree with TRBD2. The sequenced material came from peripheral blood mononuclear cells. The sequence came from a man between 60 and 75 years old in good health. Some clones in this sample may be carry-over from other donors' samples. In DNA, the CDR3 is TGTGCCAGCAGTTCTCTGTGGGAGGGGATGGCAGATACGCAGTATTTT. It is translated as CASSSLWEGMADTQYF.